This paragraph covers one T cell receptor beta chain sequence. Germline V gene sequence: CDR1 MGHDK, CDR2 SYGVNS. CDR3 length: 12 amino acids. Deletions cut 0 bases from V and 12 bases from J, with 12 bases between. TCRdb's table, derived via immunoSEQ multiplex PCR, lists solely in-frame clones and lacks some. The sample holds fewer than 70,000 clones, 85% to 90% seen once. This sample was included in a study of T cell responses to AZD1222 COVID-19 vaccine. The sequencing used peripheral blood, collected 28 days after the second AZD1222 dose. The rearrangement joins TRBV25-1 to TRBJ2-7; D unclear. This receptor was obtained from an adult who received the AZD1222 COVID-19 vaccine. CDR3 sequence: CASSEYISNLYF. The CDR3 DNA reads TGTGCCAGCAGTGAATATATCTCTAACCTGTACTTC.